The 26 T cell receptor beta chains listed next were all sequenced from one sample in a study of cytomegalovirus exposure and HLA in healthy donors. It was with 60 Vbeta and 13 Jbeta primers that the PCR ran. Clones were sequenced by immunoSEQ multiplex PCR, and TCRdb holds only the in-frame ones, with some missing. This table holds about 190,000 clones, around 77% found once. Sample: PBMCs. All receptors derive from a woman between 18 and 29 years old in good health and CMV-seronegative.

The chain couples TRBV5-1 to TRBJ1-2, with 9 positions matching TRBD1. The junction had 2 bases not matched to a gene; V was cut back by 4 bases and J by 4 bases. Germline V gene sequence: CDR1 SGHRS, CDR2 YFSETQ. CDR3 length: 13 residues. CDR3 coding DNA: TGCGCCAGCAGCCCGACAGGGGGCTATGGCTACACCTTC. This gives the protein CASSPTGGYGYTF.

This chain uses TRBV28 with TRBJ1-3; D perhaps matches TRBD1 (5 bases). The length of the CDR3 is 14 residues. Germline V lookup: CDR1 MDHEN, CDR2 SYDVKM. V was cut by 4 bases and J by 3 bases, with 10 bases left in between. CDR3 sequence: CASSSGGDGNTIYF. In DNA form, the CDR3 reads TGTGCCAGCAGTTCCGGGGGGGATGGAAACACCATATATTTT.

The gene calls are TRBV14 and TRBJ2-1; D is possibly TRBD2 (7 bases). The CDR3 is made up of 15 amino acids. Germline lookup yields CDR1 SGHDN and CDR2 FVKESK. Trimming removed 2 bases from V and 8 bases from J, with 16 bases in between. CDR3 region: CASSQQGRGADEQFF. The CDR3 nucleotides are TGTGCCAGCAGCCAACAGGGGAGGGGAGCGGATGAGCAGTTCTTC.

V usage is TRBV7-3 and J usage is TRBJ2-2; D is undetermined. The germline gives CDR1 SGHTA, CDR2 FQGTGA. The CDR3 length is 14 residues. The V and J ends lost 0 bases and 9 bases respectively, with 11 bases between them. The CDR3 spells CASSLTATSRELFF. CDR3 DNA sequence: TGTGCCAGCAGCTTAACTGCGACTTCAAGGGAGCTGTTTTTT.

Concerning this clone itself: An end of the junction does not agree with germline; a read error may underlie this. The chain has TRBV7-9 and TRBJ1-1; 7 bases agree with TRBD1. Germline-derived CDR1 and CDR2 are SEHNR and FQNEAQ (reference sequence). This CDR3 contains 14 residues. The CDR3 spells CSSSLRGGYTEAFF. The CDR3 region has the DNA TGTTCCAGCAGCTTACGAGGGGGCTACACTGAAGCTTTCTTT.

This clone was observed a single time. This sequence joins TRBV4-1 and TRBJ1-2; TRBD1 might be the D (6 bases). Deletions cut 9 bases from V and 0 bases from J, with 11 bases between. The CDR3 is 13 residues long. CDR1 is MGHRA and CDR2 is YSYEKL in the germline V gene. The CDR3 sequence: CASRGGSNYGYTF. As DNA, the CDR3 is TGCGCCAGTCGAGGGGGTTCTAACTATGGCTACACCTTC.

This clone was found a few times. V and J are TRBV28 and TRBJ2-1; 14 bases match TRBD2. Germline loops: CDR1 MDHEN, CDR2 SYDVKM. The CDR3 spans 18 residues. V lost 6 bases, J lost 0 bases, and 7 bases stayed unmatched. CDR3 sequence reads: CASRGTSGRVASYNEQFF. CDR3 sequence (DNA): TGTGCCAGCAGAGGGACTAGCGGGAGAGTGGCCTCCTACAATGAGCAGTTCTTC.

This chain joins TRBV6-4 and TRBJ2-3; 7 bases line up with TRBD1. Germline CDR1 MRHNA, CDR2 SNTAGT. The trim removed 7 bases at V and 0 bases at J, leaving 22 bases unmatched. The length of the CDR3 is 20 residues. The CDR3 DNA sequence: TGTGCCAGCACAATACCTGATTCCCGGGACAGCGCCCCCAGCACAGATACGCAGTATTTT. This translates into CASTIPDSRDSAPSTDTQYF.

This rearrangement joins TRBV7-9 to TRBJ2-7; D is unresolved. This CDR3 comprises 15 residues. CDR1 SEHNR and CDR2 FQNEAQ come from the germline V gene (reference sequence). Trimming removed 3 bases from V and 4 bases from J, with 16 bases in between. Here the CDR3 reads CASSLVSAGVYEQYF. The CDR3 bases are TGTGCCAGCAGCTTGGTAAGCGCCGGAGTATACGAGCAGTACTTC.

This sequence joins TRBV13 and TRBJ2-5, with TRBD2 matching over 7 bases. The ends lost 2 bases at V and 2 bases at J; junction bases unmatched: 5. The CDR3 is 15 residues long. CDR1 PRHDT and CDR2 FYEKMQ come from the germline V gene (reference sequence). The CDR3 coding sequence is TGTGCCAGCAGCTTACAGCGGGGCGAACAAGAGACCCAGTACTTC. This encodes CASSLQRGEQETQYF.

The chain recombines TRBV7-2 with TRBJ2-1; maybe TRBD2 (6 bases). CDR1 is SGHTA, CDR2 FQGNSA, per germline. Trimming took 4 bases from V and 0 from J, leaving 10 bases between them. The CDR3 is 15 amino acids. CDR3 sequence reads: CASSSGGVSYNEQFF. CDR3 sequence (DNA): TGTGCCAGCAGCTCGGGCGGGGTCTCCTACAATGAGCAGTTCTTC.

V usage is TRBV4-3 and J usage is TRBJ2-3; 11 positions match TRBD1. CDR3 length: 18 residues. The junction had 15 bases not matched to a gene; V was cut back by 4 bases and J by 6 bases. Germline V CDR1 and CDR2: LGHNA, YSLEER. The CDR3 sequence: CASSPRPGTGGPGDTQYF. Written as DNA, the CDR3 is TGCGCCAGCAGCCCCCGTCCCGGGACAGGGGGTCCGGGGGATACGCAGTATTTT.

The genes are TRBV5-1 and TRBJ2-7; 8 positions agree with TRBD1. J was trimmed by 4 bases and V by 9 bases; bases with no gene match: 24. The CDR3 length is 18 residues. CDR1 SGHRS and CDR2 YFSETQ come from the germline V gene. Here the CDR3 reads CATSVLPPGQGPLYEQYF. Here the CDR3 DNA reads TGCGCCACCTCGGTTCTTCCGCCAGGACAGGGCCCCCTGTACGAGCAGTACTTC.

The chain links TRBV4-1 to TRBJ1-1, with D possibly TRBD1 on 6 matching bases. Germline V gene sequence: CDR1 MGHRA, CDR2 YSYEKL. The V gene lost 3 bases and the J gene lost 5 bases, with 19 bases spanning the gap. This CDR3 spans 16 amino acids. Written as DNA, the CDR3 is TGCGCCAGCAGCCAGGTCGGACAGCGCCTGAGAACTGAAGCTTTCTTT. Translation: CASSQVGQRLRTEAFF.

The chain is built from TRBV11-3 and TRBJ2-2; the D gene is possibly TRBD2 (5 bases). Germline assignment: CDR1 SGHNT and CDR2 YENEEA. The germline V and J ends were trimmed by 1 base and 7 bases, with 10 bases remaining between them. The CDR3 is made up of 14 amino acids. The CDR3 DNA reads TGTGCCAGCAGCTTAGCGGGGTTCGGCGGGGAGCTGTTTTTT. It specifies CASSLAGFGGELFF. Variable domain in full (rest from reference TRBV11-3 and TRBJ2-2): EAGVVQSPRYKIIEKKQPVAFWCNPISGHNTLYWYLQNLGQGPELLIRYENEEAVDDSQLPKDRFSAERLKGVDSTLKIQPAELGDSAVYLCASSLAGFGGELFFGEGSRLTVL.

The CDR3 coding sequence is TGTGCCAGCAGCTTAGTGGGGGGTCTTAGAGATACGCAGTATTTT. Protein: CASSLVGGLRDTQYF. V gene TRBV7-2 combines with J gene TRBJ2-3; possibly TRBD2 for D (6 bases). The CDR3 extends over 15 amino acids. Germline V CDR1 and CDR2: SGHTA, FQGNSA. The V end lost 1 base, the J end lost 5 bases, and 13 bases lay between the germline ends.

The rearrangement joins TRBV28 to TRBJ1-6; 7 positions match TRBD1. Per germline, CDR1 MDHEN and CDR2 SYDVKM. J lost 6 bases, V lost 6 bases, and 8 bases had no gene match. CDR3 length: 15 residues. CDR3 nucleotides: TGTGCCAGCAGGGTCGACAGGGTGGGTAATTCACCCCTCCACTTT. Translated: CASRVDRVGNSPLHF.

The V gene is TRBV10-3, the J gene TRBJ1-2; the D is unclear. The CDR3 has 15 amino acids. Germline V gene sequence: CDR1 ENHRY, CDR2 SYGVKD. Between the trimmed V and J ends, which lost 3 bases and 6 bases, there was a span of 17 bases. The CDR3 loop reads CAISDGVETEDGYTF. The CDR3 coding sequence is TGTGCCATCAGTGATGGGGTGGAGACGGAGGATGGCTACACCTTC.

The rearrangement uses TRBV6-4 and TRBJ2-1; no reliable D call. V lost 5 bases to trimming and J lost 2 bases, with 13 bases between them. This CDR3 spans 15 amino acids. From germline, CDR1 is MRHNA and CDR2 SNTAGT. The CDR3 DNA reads TGTGCCAGCAGTCCTCCCAGGTTACCCTACAATGAGCAGTTCTTC. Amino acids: CASSPPRLPYNEQFF.

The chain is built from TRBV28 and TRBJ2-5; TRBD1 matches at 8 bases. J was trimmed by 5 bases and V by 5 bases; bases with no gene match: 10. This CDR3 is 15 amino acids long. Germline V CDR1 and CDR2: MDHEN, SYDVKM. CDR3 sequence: CASSPYRTGSETQYF. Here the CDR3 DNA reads TGTGCCAGCAGTCCATACCGGACAGGGTCCGAGACCCAGTACTTC.

CDR3 loop: CASSQVYSGGREQYF. The CDR3 coding sequence is TGCGCCAGCAGCCAAGTTTACTCGGGAGGGAGGGAGCAGTACTTC. The rearrangement uses TRBV4-1 and TRBJ2-7, with TRBD2 identical over 8 bases. Trimming at V came to 1 base and at J to 7 bases, leaving 9 bases not matched to a gene. Germline CDR1 reads MGHRA; CDR2 reads YSYEKL. The CDR3 has 15 residues.

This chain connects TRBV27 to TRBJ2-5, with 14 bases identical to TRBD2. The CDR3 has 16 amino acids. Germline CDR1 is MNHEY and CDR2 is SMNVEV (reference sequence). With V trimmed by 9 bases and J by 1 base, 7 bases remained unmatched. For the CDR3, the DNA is TGTGCCAGTCAGTTGACTAGCGGGGGGGCCCAAGAGACCCAGTACTTC. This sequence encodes CASQLTSGGAQETQYF.

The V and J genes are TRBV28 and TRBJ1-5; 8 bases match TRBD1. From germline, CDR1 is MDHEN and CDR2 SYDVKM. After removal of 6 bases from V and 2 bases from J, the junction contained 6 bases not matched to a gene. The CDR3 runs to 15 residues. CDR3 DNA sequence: TGTGCCAGCAGGTACAACAGGGGGGGCAATCAGCCCCAGCATTTT. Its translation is CASRYNRGGNQPQHF.

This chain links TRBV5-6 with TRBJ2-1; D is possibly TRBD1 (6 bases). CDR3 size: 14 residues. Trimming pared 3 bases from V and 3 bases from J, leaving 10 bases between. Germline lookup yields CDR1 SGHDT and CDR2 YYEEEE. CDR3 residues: CASSSIQGYNEQFF. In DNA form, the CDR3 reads TGTGCCAGCAGCTCGATACAGGGCTACAATGAGCAGTTCTTC. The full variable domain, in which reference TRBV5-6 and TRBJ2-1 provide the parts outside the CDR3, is DAGVTQSPTHLIKTRGQQVTLRCSPKSGHDTVSWYQQALGQGPQFIFQYYEEEERQRGNFPDRFSGHQFPNYSSELNVNALLLGDSALYLCASSSIQGYNEQFFGPGTRLTVL.

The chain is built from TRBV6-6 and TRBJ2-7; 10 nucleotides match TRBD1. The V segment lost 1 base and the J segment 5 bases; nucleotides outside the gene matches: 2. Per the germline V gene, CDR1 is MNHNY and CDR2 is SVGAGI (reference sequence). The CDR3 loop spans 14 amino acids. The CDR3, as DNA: TGTGCCAGCAGTTACTGGGACAGGGGCAACGAGCAGTACTTC. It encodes CASSYWDRGNEQYF.

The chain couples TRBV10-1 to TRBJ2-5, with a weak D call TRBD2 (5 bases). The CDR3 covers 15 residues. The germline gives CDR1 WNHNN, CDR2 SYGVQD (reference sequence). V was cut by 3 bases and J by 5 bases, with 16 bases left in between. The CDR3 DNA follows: TGCGCCAGCAGTGAAGAGGTGACGGGGATCGAGACCCAGTACTTC. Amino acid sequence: CASSEEVTGIETQYF.